This TCR beta chain was captured by sequencing in a study of cytotoxic CD8 clonotypes in ibrutinib-treated CLL. Study summary: Response samples were drawn at a median of roughly 13 months of treatment, range 6 to 36.

Study-level results: Clonality correlated strongly with circulating CD8+ T cells and exceeded age-matched healthy donors at baseline.

With regard to this clone: The target antigen is unknown.

A 1 in 200,000 to 1 in 1 million T cell depth was the sequencing target. Sequenced by immunoSEQ multiplex PCR; TCRdb stores in-frame clones only, minus some. The sample lists about 68,000 clones, 90% occurring once. Sequencing used PBMCs, obtained after 12 months of ibrutinib treatment. The source is a human donor with chronic lymphocytic leukemia.

CDR3 DNA sequence: TGTGCCAGCAGCCTGTGGACTGGCCAAGAGACCCAGTACTTC. Residues: CASSLWTGQETQYF. The V call is TRBV5-5, the J call TRBJ2-5; D possibly corresponds to TRBD2 (5 bases). The CDR3 length is 14 residues. Trimming left V 4 bases short and J 1 base short, with 11 bases between. The germline V gene has CDR1 SGHKS and CDR2 YYEKEE (reference sequence).